The 28 T cell receptor beta chains presented below share a single source sample, sequenced in a study of blood T cell repertoires in COVID-19. Profiled with immunoSEQ multiplex PCR; TCRdb holds only in-frame clones, not every one. The data hold 350,000 to 450,000 clones, with over 75% observed a single time. The sample taken for sequencing was PBMCs or T cells enriched from blood (not recorded which). Receptors were obtained from a man aged 30 to 39 who had recovered from COVID-19.

The chain carries TRBV19 and TRBJ1-2, with a weak D call TRBD1 (6 bases). Germline V gene lookup returns CDR1 LNHDA and CDR2 SQIVND (reference sequence). The CDR3 runs to 13 residues. V lost 9 bases to trimming and J lost 11 bases, with 22 bases between them. The CDR3 sequence: CASSSLPGTRYTF. The CDR3 DNA reads TGTGCCAGCTCCTCTCTTCCCGGGACAAGATACACCTTC. The complete variable domain, with remaining parts taken from reference TRBV19 and TRBJ1-2, reads DGGITQSPKYLFRKEGQNVTLSCEQNLNHDAMYWYRQDPGQGLRLIYYSQIVNDFQKGDIAEGYSVSREKKESFPLTVTSAQKNPTAFYLCASSSLPGTRYTFGSGTRLTVV.

This chain uses TRBV9 with TRBJ2-2; 7 bases match TRBD2. This CDR3 has 16 amino acids. The V and J ends lost 0 bases and 0 bases, in that order; junction bases with no gene match: 2. CDR1 is SGDLS and CDR2 is YYNGEE in the germline V gene. In DNA form, the CDR3 reads TGTGCCAGCAGCGTAGCGGGGGGAGCGAACACCGGGGAGCTGTTTTTT. It specifies CASSVAGGANTGELFF. Together with reference TRBV9 and TRBJ2-2, the CDR3 gives the full variable domain: DSGVTQTPKHLITATGQRVTLRCSPRSGDLSVYWYQQSLDQGLQFLIQYYNGEERAKGNILERFSAQQFPDLHSELNLSSLELGDSALYFCASSVAGGANTGELFFGEGSRLTVL.

This chain connects TRBV30 to TRBJ2-1; 11 nucleotides align to TRBD2. The CDR3 consists of 16 residues. V shed 7 bases, J shed 1 base, and the junction held 9 bases outside the gene matches. Germline V gives CDR1 GTSNPN, CDR2 SVGIG (reference sequence). CDR3 amino acids: CALYDVAGGSYNEQFF. The CDR3 bases are TGTGCCTTATACGATGTAGCGGGAGGGTCCTACAATGAGCAGTTCTTC.

The chain combines TRBV24-1 with TRBJ2-7; 9 bases fit TRBD1. Germline-derived CDR1 and CDR2 are KGHDR and SFDVKD. CDR3 length: 15 amino acids. V shed 4 bases, J shed 4 bases, and the junction held 7 bases outside the gene matches. In DNA, the CDR3 is TGTGCCACCAGTGACCGTACAGGGGGCGGTTACGAGCAGTACTTC. Encoded protein: CATSDRTGGGYEQYF.

The chain carries TRBV5-6 and TRBJ1-3; maybe TRBD1 (5 bases). V gave up 3 bases and J gave up 2 bases, with 9 bases separating them. CDR1 and CDR2 (germline): SGHDT, YYEEEE. This CDR3 has 14 residues. CDR3 region: CASSWGGTGNTIYF. CDR3 DNA: TGTGCCAGCAGCTGGGGGGGAACTGGAAACACCATATATTTT.

This sequence joins TRBV6-5 and TRBJ1-1; D remains ambiguous. Trimming took off 7 bases at V and 1 base at J, with 10 bases between the two ends. Germline assignment: CDR1 MNHEY and CDR2 SVGAGI. The CDR3 runs to 13 residues. The CDR3: CASTLLENTEAFF. CDR3 DNA sequence: TGTGCCAGCACTTTACTAGAGAACACTGAAGCTTTCTTT.

J is TRBJ2-3 and V is TRBV6-1; 7 bases align to TRBD2. The length of the CDR3 is 14 residues. With 3 bases clipped from V and 2 bases from J, the junction kept 2 bases outside the gene matches. From germline, CDR1 is MNHNS and CDR2 SASEGT. The chain's CDR3 is CASSDGGITDTQYF. In DNA, the CDR3 is TGTGCCAGCAGTGACGGGGGGATCACAGATACGCAGTATTTT.

This chain uses TRBV5-6 with TRBJ1-2; D remains unclear. Germline V CDR1 and CDR2: SGHDT, YYEEEE. V shed 1 base and J shed 7 bases, with 14 bases lying between them. There are 14 residues in the CDR3. The CDR3 sequence is CASSLPTEGGGYTF. In nucleotides, the CDR3 is TGTGCCAGCAGCTTGCCTACAGAGGGTGGTGGCTACACCTTC.

The chain couples TRBV3-1 (or the pseudogene TRBV3-2) to TRBJ2-3; 10 bases match TRBD2. The V gene end was trimmed by 3 bases and the J gene end by 1 base; junction bases not matched to a gene: 7. This CDR3 spans 17 amino acids. The germline CDR1 and CDR2 sequences are LGHDT and YNNKEL (reference sequence). CDR3 region: CASSQPTGTSGTDTQYF. The CDR3 nucleotides read TGTGCCAGCAGCCAGCCAACCGGGACTAGCGGCACAGATACGCAGTATTTT.

The chain employs TRBV5-1 and TRBJ2-7; tentatively, D is TRBD2 (5 bases). From germline, CDR1 is SGHRS and CDR2 YFSETQ. This CDR3 contains 16 residues. V gave up 0 bases and J gave up 6 bases, with 19 bases separating them. The CDR3 coding sequence is TGCGCCAGCAGCTTGGAGGTTCCGGGGTCAGTTGGCGAGCAGTACTTC. This translates into CASSLEVPGSVGEQYF. Filled out from reference TRBV5-1 and TRBJ2-7, the complete variable domain reads KAGVTQTPRYLIKTRGQQVTLSCSPISGHRSVSWYQQTPGQGLQFLFEYFSETQRNKGNFPGRFSGRQFSNSRSEMNVSTLELGDSALYLCASSLEVPGSVGEQYFGPGTRLTVT.

V is TRBV30 and J is TRBJ2-3, with 7 bases aligning to TRBD2. From germline, CDR1 is GTSNPN and CDR2 SVGIG (reference sequence). Trimming at V came to 0 bases and at J to 5 bases, leaving 5 bases not matched to a gene. This CDR3 has 14 residues. The CDR3 bases are TGTGCCTGGAGTGTACTGTCGGGGGGAGATACGCAGTATTTT. It is translated as CAWSVLSGGDTQYF.

The chain has TRBV11-2 and TRBJ1-2, with TRBD1 as a possible D gene (5 bases). This CDR3 is 14 amino acids long. The V gene's germline CDR1 is SGHAT and CDR2 FQNNGV. The V and J ends lost 5 bases and 1 base respectively, with 11 bases between them. In nucleotides, the CDR3 is TGTGCCAGCAGCCCAGACAGATTTAACTATGGCTACACCTTC. Translating it yields CASSPDRFNYGYTF.

The gene calls are TRBV9 and TRBJ2-7; 10 nucleotides align to TRBD1. After removal of 5 bases from V and 4 bases from J, the junction contained 3 bases not matched to a gene. CDR1 and CDR2 (germline): SGDLS, YYNGEE. This CDR3 is 13 amino acids long. CDR3 sequence reads: CASSPGQGYEQYF. The CDR3 coding sequence is TGTGCCAGCAGTCCGGGACAGGGGTACGAGCAGTACTTC.

The chain links TRBV27 to TRBJ1-5; D unclear. CDR1 is MNHEY, CDR2 SMNVEV, per germline (reference sequence). Deletions cut 4 bases from V and 0 bases from J, with 4 bases between. CDR3 size: 13 residues. The CDR3 sequence: CASSWASNQPQHF. CDR3 nucleotides: TGTGCCAGCAGTTGGGCTAGCAATCAGCCCCAGCATTTT.

The chain employs TRBV27 and TRBJ2-1; 9 nucleotides match TRBD1. The CDR3 consists of 15 residues. Germline V CDR1 and CDR2: MNHEY, SMNVEV (reference sequence). V lost 3 bases, J lost 4 bases, and 4 bases stayed unmatched. The CDR3 DNA follows: TGTGCCAGCAGTTTTCGGGACAGGGTTTACAATGAGCAGTTCTTC. This gives the protein CASSFRDRVYNEQFF.

This CDR3 is CASSSLGSYNEQFF. Written as DNA, the CDR3 is TGTGCCAGCAGTTCCTTGGGGAGCTACAATGAGCAGTTCTTC. The V gene is TRBV27, the J gene TRBJ2-1; TRBD2 might be the D (5 bases). The length of the CDR3 is 14 residues. V was cut by 4 bases and J by 3 bases, with 10 bases left in between. From germline, CDR1 is MNHEY and CDR2 SMNVEV (reference sequence).

The V gene is TRBV4-1, the J gene TRBJ1-2; the D gene is possibly TRBD1 (6 bases). The CDR3 consists of 15 residues. In germline, CDR1 is MGHRA, CDR2 YSYEKL. The ends were cut back, 4 bases at V and 2 bases at J, with 14 bases in the middle. CDR3 bases: TGCGCCAGCAGCCTCTCAGGGGCGGTGAACTATGGCTACACCTTC. This translates into CASSLSGAVNYGYTF.

This chain links TRBV18 with TRBJ1-3; D is possibly TRBD1 (6 bases). The CDR3 length is 16 residues. Germline values: CDR1 KGHSH, CDR2 LQKENI. V was trimmed by 1 base and J by 1 base, leaving 11 bases between them. Here the CDR3 DNA reads TGTGCCAGCTCACCACGAACAGGGCAGTCTGGAAACACCATATATTTT. Translated, it gives CASSPRTGQSGNTIYF. The complete variable domain, with remaining parts taken from reference TRBV18 and TRBJ1-3, reads NAGVMQNPRHLVRRRGQEARLRCSPMKGHSHVYWYRQLPEEGLKFMVYLQKENIIDESGMPKERFSAEFPKEGPSILRIQQVVRGDSAAYFCASSPRTGQSGNTIYFGEGSWLTVV.

Here the CDR3 reads CSVLVEQGGGYTF. CDR3 bases: TGCAGCGTCCTGGTGGAACAGGGGGGCGGCTACACCTTC. The chain links TRBV29-1 to TRBJ1-2; 8 bases are shared with TRBD1. The CDR3 length is 13 residues. Trimming cost V 6 bases and J 8 bases; bases outside gene matches: 11. CDR1 is SQVTM, CDR2 ANQGSEA, per germline.

The chain is built from TRBV4-1 and TRBJ2-1; 12 bases map to TRBD2. V lost 2 bases to trimming and J lost 9 bases; unmatched junction nucleotides: 11. Germline CDR1 MGHRA, CDR2 YSYEKL. The CDR3 is made up of 17 amino acids. CDR3 residues: CASSQPRLAGEVSEQFF. Here the CDR3 DNA reads TGCGCCAGCAGCCAACCCCGACTAGCGGGAGAGGTGAGTGAGCAGTTCTTC.

The chain couples TRBV5-1 to TRBJ1-4, with TRBD1 matching over 7 bases. J was trimmed by 3 bases and V by 4 bases; bases with no gene match: 6. CDR3 length equals 15 residues. CDR1 is SGHRS and CDR2 is YFSETQ in the germline V gene. The CDR3 sequence is CASSPDRPPNEKLFF. The CDR3 nucleotides read TGCGCCAGCAGCCCGGACAGGCCGCCTAATGAAAAACTGTTTTTT.

The table lists this clone with a count of one. This rearrangement joins TRBV19 to TRBJ2-7; 14 bases agree with TRBD2. Germline V lookup: CDR1 LNHDA, CDR2 SQIVND (reference sequence). This CDR3 has 18 amino acids. V was clipped by 4 bases and J by 3 bases; unmatched bases: 11. The CDR3 reads CASSTSGTSGSTGYEQYF. CDR3 DNA sequence: TGTGCCAGTAGTACATCCGGGACTAGCGGGAGTACTGGCTACGAGCAGTACTTC.

The chain employs TRBV6-5 and TRBJ1-2, with D tentatively TRBD1 (5 bases). CDR3 length: 15 amino acids. The germline gives CDR1 MNHEY, CDR2 SVGAGI. Trimming cost V 7 bases and J 1 base, with 16 bases left between them. DNA for the CDR3: TGTGCCAGCACCCCCGCGGGGCAAGTTAACTATGGCTACACCTTC. Translation gives CASTPAGQVNYGYTF.

CDR3: CASSRGGSGGYTF. CDR3 DNA: TGCGCCAGCTCCCGGGGAGGGTCTGGTGGCTACACCTTC. The chain recombines TRBV5-1 with TRBJ1-2, with D unresolved. Germline V gene lookup returns CDR1 SGHRS and CDR2 YFSETQ. The CDR3 is 13 residues long. The V and J ends lost 7 bases and 7 bases respectively, with 17 bases between them. The full variable domain, with the rest looked up from reference TRBV5-1 and TRBJ1-2, is KAGVTQTPRYLIKTRGQQVTLSCSPISGHRSVSWYQQTPGQGLQFLFEYFSETQRNKGNFPGRFSGRQFSNSRSEMNVSTLELGDSALYLCASSRGGSGGYTFGSGTRLTVV.

The rearrangement links TRBV14 to TRBJ2-3; D possibly corresponds to TRBD2 (5 bases). The CDR3 length is 15 residues. Trimming took off 3 bases at V and 5 bases at J, with 15 bases between the two ends. Per the germline V gene, CDR1 is SGHDN and CDR2 is FVKESK. CDR3: CASSQGTSGGDTQYF. CDR3 DNA sequence: TGTGCCAGCAGCCAGGGTACCAGCGGCGGAGATACGCAGTATTTT.

V usage is TRBV6-5 and J usage is TRBJ1-4; D is uncertain. V lost 5 bases and J lost 8, with 9 bases in between. This CDR3 region has 12 residues. Germline-derived CDR1 and CDR2 are MNHEY and SVGAGI. The chain's CDR3 is CASSIRGEKLFF. Written as DNA, the CDR3 is TGTGCCAGCAGTATTCGGGGAGAAAAACTGTTTTTT.

This clone was counted a single time. The chain links TRBV3-1 (or the pseudogene TRBV3-2) to TRBJ1-4; possible D gene TRBD1, 5 bases. The CDR3 consists of 13 residues. Germline loops: CDR1 LGHDT, CDR2 YNNKEL (reference sequence). Trimming took 4 bases from V and 8 from J, leaving 11 bases between them. The CDR3 loop reads CASSPGTDEKLFF. CDR3 coding DNA: TGTGCCAGCAGCCCCGGGACTGACGAAAAACTGTTTTTT.

The table lists this clone with a few counts. This rearrangement joins TRBV4-1 to TRBJ2-7; the match to TRBD2 covers 11 bases. Trimming cost V 4 bases and J 2 bases; bases outside gene matches: 1. The CDR3 runs 14 residues. Per germline, CDR1 MGHRA and CDR2 YSYEKL. Written as DNA, the CDR3 is TGCGCCAGCAGCCCACTAGCGGGAGCCTACGAGCAGTACTTC. Protein sequence: CASSPLAGAYEQYF.